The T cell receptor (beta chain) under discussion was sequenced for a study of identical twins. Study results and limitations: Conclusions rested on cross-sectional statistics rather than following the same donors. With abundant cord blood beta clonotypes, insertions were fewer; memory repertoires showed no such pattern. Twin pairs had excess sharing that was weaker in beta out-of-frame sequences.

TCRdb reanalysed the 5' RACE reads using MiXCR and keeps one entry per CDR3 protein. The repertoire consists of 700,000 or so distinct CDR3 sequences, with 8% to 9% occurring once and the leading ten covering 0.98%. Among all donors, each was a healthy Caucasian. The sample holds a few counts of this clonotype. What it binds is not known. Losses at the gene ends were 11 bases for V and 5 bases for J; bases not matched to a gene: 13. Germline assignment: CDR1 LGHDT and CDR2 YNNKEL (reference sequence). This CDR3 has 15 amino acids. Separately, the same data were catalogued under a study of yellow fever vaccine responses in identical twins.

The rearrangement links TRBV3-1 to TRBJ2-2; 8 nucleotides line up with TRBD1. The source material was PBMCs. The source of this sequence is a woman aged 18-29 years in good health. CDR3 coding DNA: TGTGCCTCTACCCGCTGGCAGGGGGCAACCGGGGAGCTGTTTTTT. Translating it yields CASTRWQGATGELFF.